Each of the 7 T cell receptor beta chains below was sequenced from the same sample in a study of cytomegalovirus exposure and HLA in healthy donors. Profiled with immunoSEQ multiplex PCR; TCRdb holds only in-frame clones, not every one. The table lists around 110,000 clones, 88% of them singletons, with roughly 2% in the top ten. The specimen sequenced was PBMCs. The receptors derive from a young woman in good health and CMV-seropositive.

The CDR3 is CATTDRANYGYTF. CDR3 coding DNA: TGTGCCACGACCGACAGGGCTAACTATGGCTACACCTTC. V is TRBV28 and J is TRBJ1-2; 7 bases agree with TRBD1. The J segment lost 0 bases and the V segment lost 10 bases, leaving 5 bases of the junction unmatched. From germline, CDR1 is MDHEN and CDR2 SYDVKM. The CDR3 is 13 residues long.

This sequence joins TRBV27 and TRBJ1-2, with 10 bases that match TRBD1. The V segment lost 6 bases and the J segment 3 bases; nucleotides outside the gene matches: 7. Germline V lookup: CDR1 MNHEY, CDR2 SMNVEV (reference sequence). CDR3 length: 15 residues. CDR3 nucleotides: TGTGCCAGCAGACAATCGGACAGGGGGGACTATGGCTACACCTTC. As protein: CASRQSDRGDYGYTF.

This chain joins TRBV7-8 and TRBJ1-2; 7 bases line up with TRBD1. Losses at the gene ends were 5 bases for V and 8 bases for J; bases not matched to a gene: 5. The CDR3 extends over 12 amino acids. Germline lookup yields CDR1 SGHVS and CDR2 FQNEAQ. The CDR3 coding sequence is TGTGCCAGCAGCACAGGACAGGCAGGCTACACCTTC. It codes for CASSTGQAGYTF.

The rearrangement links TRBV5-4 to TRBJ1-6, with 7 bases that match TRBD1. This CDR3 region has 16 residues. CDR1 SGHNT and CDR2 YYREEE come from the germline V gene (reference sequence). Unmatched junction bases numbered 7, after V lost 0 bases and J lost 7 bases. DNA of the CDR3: TGTGCCAGCAGCTTGGAAGTCGGACAGGCCAATTCACCCCTCCACTTT. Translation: CASSLEVGQANSPLHF.

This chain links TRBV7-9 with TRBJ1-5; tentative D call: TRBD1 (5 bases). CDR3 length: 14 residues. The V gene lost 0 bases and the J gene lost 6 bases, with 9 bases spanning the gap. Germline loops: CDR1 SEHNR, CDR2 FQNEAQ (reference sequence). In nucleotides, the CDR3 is TGTGCCAGCAGCTTAGCGGGGGGTAGTCAGCCCCAGCATTTT. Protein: CASSLAGGSQPQHF.

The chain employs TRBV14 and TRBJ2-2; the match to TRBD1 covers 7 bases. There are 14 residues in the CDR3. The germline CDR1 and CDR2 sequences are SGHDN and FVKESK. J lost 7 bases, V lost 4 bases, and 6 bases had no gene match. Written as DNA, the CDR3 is TGTGCCAGCAGCCCGACAGGGAGTATCGGGGAGCTGTTTTTT. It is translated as CASSPTGSIGELFF.

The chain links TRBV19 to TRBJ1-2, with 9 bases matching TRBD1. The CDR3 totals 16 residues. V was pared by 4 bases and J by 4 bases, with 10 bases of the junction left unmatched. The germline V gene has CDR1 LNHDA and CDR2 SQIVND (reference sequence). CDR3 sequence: CASSTLRTGATYGYTF. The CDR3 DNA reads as TGTGCCAGTAGTACTCTGAGGACAGGGGCGACCTATGGCTACACCTTC.